Given below is one TCR beta chain in context. Its matching antigen is unknown. Primers included in the PCR were 60 Vbeta and 13 Jbeta primers. The table came from immunoSEQ multiplex PCR; TCRdb's copy has only in-frame clones and leaves some out. This sample yields about 160,000 clones, of which approximately 72% are seen a single time; approximately 2.4% belongs to the top ten. The record originates from a study of cytomegalovirus exposure and HLA in healthy donors. CDR1 is MNHNS and CDR2 is SASEGT in the germline V gene. The CDR3 runs to 14 residues. V lost 9 bases, J lost 3 bases, and 7 bases stayed unmatched. General study results and limits: A reported reduction in N-insertions relative to the approximately 640-donor mean was seen in an Asian-associated ancestry cluster in a later analysis. According to the study, 180 or so TCR beta chains were cytomegalovirus-associated.

The rearrangement links TRBV6-1 to TRBJ1-4, with 7 nucleotides matching TRBD1. Material: PBMCs. This clonotype originated in a female donor in good health and CMV-seronegative. CDR3 DNA sequence: TGTGCCAGTAACACCGGGACAGCTAATGAAAAACTGTTTTTT. It specifies CASNTGTANEKLFF.